These T cell receptor beta chains were read from a single sample in a study of blood T cell repertoires in COVID-19. Method: immunoSEQ multiplex PCR; TCRdb's copy keeps in-frame clones and lacks some. The table shows roughly 120,000 clones, with over 60% occurring only once. Material for sequencing was peripheral blood. Receptor source: a man between 65 and 85 years old with acute or convalescent COVID-19. CDR3s include the opening cysteine and the closing phenylalanine or tryptophan. Fields, in order: clone size, J gene, V gene, D gene, CDR3 protein, CDR3 DNA. A D gene is named only where the DNA matches it firmly. Expanded clones are given a class, and other clones once, few, many or no size at all.

>few|TRBJ1-4|TRBV5-1|TRBD1
CASSPGQGAEEKLFF
TGCGCCAGCAGCCCAGGACAGGGGGCAGAAGAAAAACTGTTTTTT
>NA|TRBJ2-7|TRBV28|NA
CASSKNTGPGLYEQYF
TGTGCCAGCAGTAAAAATACAGGGCCCGGTCTCTACGAGCAGTACTTC
>NA|TRBJ2-1|TRBV18|NA
CASSPPIQGSGVGQFF
TGTGCCAGCTCACCACCTATTCAGGGGTCCGGGGTGGGGCAGTTCTTC
>NA|TRBJ1-4|TRBV5-1|NA
CASSSDPGINEKLFF
TGCGCCAGCAGCTCAGACCCAGGAATTAATGAAAAACTGTTTTTT
>NA|TRBJ2-4|TRBV5-1|TRBD2
CASSAGTSGGYIQYF
TGCGCCAGCAGCGCCGGGACTAGCGGGGGATACATTCAGTACTTC
>NA|TRBJ1-5|TRBV7-2|NA
CASSFRSDYGNQPQHF
TGTGCCAGCAGCTTTCGCAGTGACTATGGGAATCAGCCCCAGCATTTT
>NA|TRBJ2-1|TRBV4-1|TRBD1
CASSQGTGASRHEQFF
TGCGCCAGCAGCCAAGGGACAGGGGCTTCTCGGCATGAGCAGTTCTTC
>once|TRBJ2-1|TRBV7-2|NA
CASSLDGARNNEQFF
TGTGCCAGCAGCTTAGATGGGGCTAGGAACAATGAGCAGTTCTTC
>NA|TRBJ1-6|TRBV30|NA
CAWRPSSYNSPLHF
TGTGCCTGGAGGCCTAGCTCCTATAATTCACCCCTCCACTTT
>NA|TRBJ1-2|TRBV6-5|NA
CASSYIGQLDYGYTF
TGTGCCAGCAGTTACATAGGACAGTTGGACTATGGCTACACCTTC
>few|TRBJ2-7|TRBV4-1|TRBD2
CASSQVSGAGGEQYF
TGCGCCAGCAGCCAAGTGTCCGGGGCGGGGGGCGAGCAGTACTTC
>NA|TRBJ2-7|TRBV6-5|TRBD1
CASSYSTGQIENEQYF
TGTGCCAGCAGTTACTCGACGGGACAGATCGAGAACGAGCAGTACTTC
>few|TRBJ2-2|TRBV18|TRBD1
CASSPDRQTGELFF
TGTGCCAGCTCACCGGACAGGCAAACCGGGGAGCTGTTTTTT
>NA|TRBJ2-2|TRBV19|TRBD1
CASSRDRGNTDTGELFF
TGTGCCAGTAGCAGGGACAGGGGAAACACGGACACCGGGGAGCTGTTTTTT
>few|TRBJ1-2|TRBV5-8|TRBD1
CASSTYRGPNYGYTF
TGTGCCAGCAGCACATACAGGGGGCCTAACTATGGCTACACCTTC
>NA|TRBJ1-2|TRBV7-9|TRBD1
CASSPPDRATYGYTF
TGTGCCAGCAGCCCCCCAGACAGGGCGACCTATGGCTACACCTTC
>once|TRBJ1-1|TRBV5-1|NA
CASSLHSSRDTEAFF
TGCGCCAGCAGCTTACACTCCTCCCGGGACACTGAAGCTTTCTTT
>once|TRBJ2-2|TRBV28|NA
CASSLTSSGTGELFF
TGTGCCAGCAGTTTAACTAGCTCGGGCACCGGGGAGCTGTTTTTT
>NA|TRBJ2-2|TRBV7-9|NA
CASSFGRADTGELFF
TGTGCCAGCAGCTTTGGCAGGGCGGACACCGGGGAGCTGTTTTTT
>NA|TRBJ2-7|TRBV7-2|NA
CASSTRLTYEQYF
TGTGCCAGCAGCACCCGACTCACCTACGAGCAGTACTTC
>few|TRBJ1-6|TRBV3-1/TRBV3-2|TRBD1
CASSLQGANSPLHF
TGTGCCAGCAGCCTACAGGGGGCGAATTCACCCCTCCACTTT
>NA|TRBJ2-7|TRBV5-1|NA
CASRRGSISYEQYF
TGCGCCAGCAGACGTGGGAGTATTTCCTACGAGCAGTACTTC
>few|TRBJ1-5|TRBV7-2|NA
CASSSQGNRNQPQHF
TGTGCCAGCAGCTCACAGGGTAACCGGAATCAGCCCCAGCATTTT